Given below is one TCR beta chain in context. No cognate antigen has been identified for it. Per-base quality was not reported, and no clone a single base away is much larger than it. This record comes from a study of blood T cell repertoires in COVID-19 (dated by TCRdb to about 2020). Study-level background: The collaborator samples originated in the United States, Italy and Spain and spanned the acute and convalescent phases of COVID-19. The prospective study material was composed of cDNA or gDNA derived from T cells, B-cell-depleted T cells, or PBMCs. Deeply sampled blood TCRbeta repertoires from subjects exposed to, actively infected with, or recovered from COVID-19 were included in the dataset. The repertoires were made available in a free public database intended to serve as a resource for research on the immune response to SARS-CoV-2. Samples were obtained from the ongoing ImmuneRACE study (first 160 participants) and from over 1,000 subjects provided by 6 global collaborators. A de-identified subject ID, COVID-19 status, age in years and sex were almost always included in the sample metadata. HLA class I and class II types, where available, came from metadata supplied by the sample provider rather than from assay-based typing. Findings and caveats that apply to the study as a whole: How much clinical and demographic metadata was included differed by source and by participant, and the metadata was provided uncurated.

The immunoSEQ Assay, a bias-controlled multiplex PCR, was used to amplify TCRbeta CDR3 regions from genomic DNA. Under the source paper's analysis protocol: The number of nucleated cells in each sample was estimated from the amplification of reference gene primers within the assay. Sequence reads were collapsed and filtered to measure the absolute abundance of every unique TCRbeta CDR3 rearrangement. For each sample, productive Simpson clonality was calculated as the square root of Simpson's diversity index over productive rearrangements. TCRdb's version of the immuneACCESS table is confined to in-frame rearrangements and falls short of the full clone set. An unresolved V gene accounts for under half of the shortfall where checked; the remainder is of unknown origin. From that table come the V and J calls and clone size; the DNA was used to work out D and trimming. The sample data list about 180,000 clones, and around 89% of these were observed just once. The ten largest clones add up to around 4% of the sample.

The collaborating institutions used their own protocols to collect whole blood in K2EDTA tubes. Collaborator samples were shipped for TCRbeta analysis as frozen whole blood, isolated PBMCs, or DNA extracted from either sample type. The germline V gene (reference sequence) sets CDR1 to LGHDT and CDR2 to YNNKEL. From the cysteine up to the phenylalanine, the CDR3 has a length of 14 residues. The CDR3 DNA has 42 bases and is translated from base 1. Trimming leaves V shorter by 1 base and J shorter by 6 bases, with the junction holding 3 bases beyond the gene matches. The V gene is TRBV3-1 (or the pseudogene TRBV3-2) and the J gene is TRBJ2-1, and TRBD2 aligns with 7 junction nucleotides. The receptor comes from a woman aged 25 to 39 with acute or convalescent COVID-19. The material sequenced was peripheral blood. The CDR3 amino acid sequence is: CASSQGGRGNEQFF. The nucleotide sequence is TGTGCCAGCAGCCAAGGCGGGAGAGGCAATGAGCAGTTCTTC.